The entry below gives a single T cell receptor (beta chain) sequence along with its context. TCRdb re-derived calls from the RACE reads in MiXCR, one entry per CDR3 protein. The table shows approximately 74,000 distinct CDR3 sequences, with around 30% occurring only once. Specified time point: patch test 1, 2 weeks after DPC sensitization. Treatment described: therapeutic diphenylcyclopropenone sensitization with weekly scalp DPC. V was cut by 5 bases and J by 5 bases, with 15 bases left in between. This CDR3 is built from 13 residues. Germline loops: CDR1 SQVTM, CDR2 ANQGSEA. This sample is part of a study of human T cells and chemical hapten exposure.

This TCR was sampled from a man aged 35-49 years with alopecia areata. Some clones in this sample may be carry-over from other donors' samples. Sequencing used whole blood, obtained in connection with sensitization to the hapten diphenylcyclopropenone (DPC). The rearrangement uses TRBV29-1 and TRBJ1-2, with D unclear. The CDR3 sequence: CSVYGSGSYGYTF. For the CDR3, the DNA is TGCAGCGTTTATGGCTCGGGGTCATATGGCTACACCTTC.